These T cell receptor beta chains were read from a single sample in a study of T-cell reconstitution after alpha-beta-depleted transplantation in children. TCRdb re-analysed the PCR reads in MiXCR, keeping a single row per CDR3 protein. Of some 550,000 distinct CDR3 sequences listed, roughly 18% are singletons. Specimen: PBMCs from the stem cell graft donor, collected from the stem cell graft. The receptors shown here come from a human donor who donated a stem cell graft to a child with acute lymphoblastic leukemia. The CDR3 runs from the conserved cysteine through the conserved F or W. The D gene is left open where the match is weak. Clone size is given for some rows only: seen once, a few or many times, or a class if the clone is expanded.

J gene	V gene	D gene	clone size	CDR3 DNA	CDR3 protein
TRBJ1-1	TRBV27	.	.	TGTGCCAGCAGTTTCAGGCAGGGGTTGAATGCTTTCTTT	CASSFRQGLNAFF
TRBJ2-7	TRBV5-1	TRBD1	few	TGCGCCAGCAGCCAGGGACAGGGCTACATCTACGAGCAGTACTTC	CASSQGQGYIYEQYF
TRBJ2-6	TRBV11-2	.	many	TGTGCCAGCAGCTTAAAAGGGGCCAACGTCCTGACTTTC	CASSLKGANVLTF
TRBJ2-5	TRBV20-1	TRBD2	.	TGCAGTGCCGTAGGGACTAGCGGGGGCCAAGAGACCCAGTACTTC	CSAVGTSGGQETQYF
TRBJ2-7	TRBV20-1	.	.	TGCAGTGCTAGACGAGGAACAGGGAACTCCAATAGGGGCTCCTACAAGCAGTACTTC	CSARRGTGNSNRGSYKQYF
TRBJ1-2	TRBV7-9	TRBD1	.	TGTGCCAGCAGCCCAAAGGACAGGGGGCGTTACACCTTC	CASSPKDRGRYTF
TRBJ2-1	TRBV4-1	.	few	TGCGCCAGCAGCCAAGAAGGGGGACCTACCTACAATGAGCAGTTCTTC	CASSQEGGPTYNEQFF
TRBJ2-1	TRBV6-1	TRBD1	.	TGTGCCAGCAGAACCGGGACAGGGCAAGACAATGAGCAGTTCTTC	CASRTGTGQDNEQFF
TRBJ2-5	TRBV18	.	.	TGTGCCAGCTCCTCGGTGCTAGAGACCCAGTACTTC	CASSSVLETQYF
TRBJ2-7	TRBV27	.	.	TGTGCCAGCAGTTTAAGTGCTTTTTCCTACGAGCAGTACTTC	CASSLSAFSYEQYF
TRBJ2-7	TRBV21-1	.	few	TGTGCCAGCAGCAAAAGGATCTTGGGGACAGGGTCTTACGAGCAGTACTTC	CASSKRILGTGSYEQYF
TRBJ2-1	TRBV27	.	.	TGTGCCAGCAGTTTCATGCAAGGGAGGGAGCAGTTCTTC	CASSFMQGREQFF
TRBJ2-7	TRBV5-1	.	.	TGCGCCAGCAGCTACGAGCGGTACGAGCAGTACTTC	CASSYERYEQYF
TRBJ2-2	TRBV5-1	.	.	TGCGCCAGCAGCCCCCCGCGACAAACCGGGGAGCTGTTTTTT	CASSPPRQTGELFF
TRBJ2-1	TRBV12-3/TRBV12-4	.	.	TGTGCCAGCAACCCAGCGGGTTCAGGGCTCAATGAGCAGTTCTTC	CASNPAGSGLNEQFF
TRBJ2-2	TRBV19	TRBD2	.	TGTGCCAGTAGTGTGGGACTAGCGGGTGGTTCGGACACCGGGGAGCTGTTTTTT	CASSVGLAGGSDTGELFF
TRBJ1-2	TRBV18	.	.	TGTGCCAGCTCACCACCGAAGGACCTAGCCTATGGCTACACCTTC	CASSPPKDLAYGYTF
TRBJ1-1	TRBV6-5	.	.	TGTGCCAGCAGTTACACGGAGCCGAACACTGAAGCTTTCTTT	CASSYTEPNTEAFF
TRBJ1-2	TRBV10-3	.	.	TGTGCCATCAGTGGAAGTACCTACTATGGCTACACCTTC	CAISGSTYYGYTF
TRBJ2-5	TRBV29-1	.	.	TGCAGCGTTCCTAAGGGGGACACGGAGACCCAGTACTTC	CSVPKGDTETQYF
TRBJ2-3	TRBV6-4	.	few	TGTGCCAGCAGTATGAGGGGAATGGGCACAGATACGCAGTATTTT	CASSMRGMGTDTQYF
TRBJ1-4	TRBV6-1	.	.	TGTGCCACACGCGGACAACCTAATGAAAAACTGTTTTTT	CATRGQPNEKLFF
TRBJ1-2	TRBV5-1	.	.	TGCGCCAGCAGCGGCAGAGAACCCTTCTATGGCTACACCTTC	CASSGREPFYGYTF
TRBJ2-7	TRBV7-3	TRBD2	.	TGTGCCAGCAGACCAGCCCCCCTAGCGGGCATCTACGAGCAGTACTTC	CASRPAPLAGIYEQYF
TRBJ2-7	TRBV20-1	TRBD2	.	TGCAGTGGCGTCCTAGCGGGAGGGTACGAGCAGTACTTC	CSGVLAGGYEQYF